Below are 10 T cell receptor beta chains sequenced from a single sample in a study of T cell responses to AZD1222 COVID-19 vaccine. The data were produced by immunoSEQ multiplex PCR, yet TCRdb's version contains in-frame clones alone and is incomplete. The table has 100,000 to 120,000 clones, around 92% seen once. The starting material was peripheral blood, obtained on day 0 of AZD1222 vaccination. The source of these receptors is an adult in good health.

This clone showed up just once. The chain links TRBV30 to TRBJ1-6; no clear D gene. Between the trimmed V and J ends, which lost 4 bases and 8 bases, there was a span of 9 bases. Germline CDR1 and CDR2: GTSNPN and SVGIG (reference sequence). This CDR3 spans 12 amino acids. The CDR3 DNA reads TGTGCCTGGAAGTTCGCCGATTCACCCCTCCACTTT. Translated: CAWKFADSPLHF.

The chain joins TRBV3-1 (or the pseudogene TRBV3-2) to TRBJ2-7; maybe TRBD1 (5 bases). V lost 2 bases to trimming and J lost 12 bases, with 14 bases between them. Germline-derived CDR1 and CDR2 are LGHDT and YNNKEL (reference sequence). This CDR3 has 12 residues. CDR3 bases: TGTGCCAGCAGCCAATTTGGAACAGGAATGTACTTC. Residues: CASSQFGTGMYF.

The rearrangement joins TRBV7-2 to TRBJ1-4, with D possibly matching TRBD1 (5 bases). The germline V and J ends were trimmed by 2 bases and 0 bases, with 10 bases remaining between them. Germline V gene data show CDR1 as SGHTA and CDR2 as FQGNSA. The CDR3 runs to 16 residues. This CDR3 is CASSLMGPTTNEKLFF. CDR3 DNA sequence: TGTGCCAGCAGCTTAATGGGGCCAACAACTAATGAAAAACTGTTTTTT.

The chain recombines TRBV6-5 with TRBJ1-3; a weak D match, TRBD1 (5 bases). Trimming pared 0 bases from V and 2 bases from J, leaving 8 bases between. Germline-derived CDR1 and CDR2 are MNHEY and SVGAGI. This CDR3 contains 15 residues. In DNA, the CDR3 is TGTGCCAGCAGTTACTCGTGGGGCCCTGGAAACACCATATATTTT. As protein: CASSYSWGPGNTIYF.

V usage is TRBV11-2 and J usage is TRBJ2-2; D might be TRBD1 or TRBD2, each matching 6 bases. The germline V gene encodes CDR1 SGHAT and CDR2 FQNNGV. Trimming took off 2 bases at V and 5 bases at J, with 12 bases between the two ends. The CDR3 has 15 residues. The CDR3 loop reads CASSLRGRWTGELFF. CDR3 sequence (DNA): TGTGCCAGCAGCTTACGGGGGCGTTGGACCGGGGAGCTGTTTTTT.

The J gene is TRBJ1-6, the V gene TRBV28, with a tentative D call TRBD1 (5 bases). Deletions cut 2 bases from V and 8 bases from J, with 13 bases between. The CDR3 spans 15 residues. Germline-derived CDR1 and CDR2 are MDHEN and SYDVKM. The CDR3 coding sequence is TGTGCCAGCAGTTTAAAGGCAGGGTCTCATTCACCCCTCCACTTT. This translates into CASSLKAGSHSPLHF.

The J gene is TRBJ1-2, the V gene TRBV12-3 or TRBV12-4; TRBD1 matches 8 bases. V was pared by 6 bases and J by 8 bases, with 5 bases of the junction left unmatched. This CDR3 has 12 amino acids. The CDR3 DNA reads TGTGCCAGCAGCCGACAGGGGTTAGGCTACACCTTC. Its protein product is CASSRQGLGYTF.

The J gene is TRBJ1-2, the V gene TRBV5-1; 7 nucleotides agree with TRBD1. Germline V gives CDR1 SGHRS, CDR2 YFSETQ. J was trimmed by 3 bases and V by 4 bases; bases with no gene match: 6. This CDR3 has 14 residues. DNA for the CDR3: TGCGCCAGCAGCCGCGGACAGGCTGACTATGGCTACACCTTC. Protein: CASSRGQADYGYTF.

The chain has TRBV4-1 and TRBJ1-5; 9 nucleotides line up with TRBD1. Germline lookup yields CDR1 MGHRA and CDR2 YSYEKL. The V segment lost 4 bases and the J segment 4 bases; nucleotides outside the gene matches: 17. This CDR3 has 19 residues. The CDR3 here is CASSRFNTGTGIGNQPQHF. CDR3 nucleotides: TGCGCCAGCAGCCGATTTAATACCGGGACAGGGATTGGAAATCAGCCCCAGCATTTT.

V and J are TRBV7-9 and TRBJ1-3, with D hard to call. The CDR3 runs 16 residues. V was cut by 0 bases and J by 0 bases, with 9 bases left in between. Germline lookup yields CDR1 SEHNR and CDR2 FQNEAQ (reference sequence). The CDR3 nucleotides read TGTGCCAGCAGCTTAGCGGACCACAGCTCTGGAAACACCATATATTTT. Translated: CASSLADHSSGNTIYF.